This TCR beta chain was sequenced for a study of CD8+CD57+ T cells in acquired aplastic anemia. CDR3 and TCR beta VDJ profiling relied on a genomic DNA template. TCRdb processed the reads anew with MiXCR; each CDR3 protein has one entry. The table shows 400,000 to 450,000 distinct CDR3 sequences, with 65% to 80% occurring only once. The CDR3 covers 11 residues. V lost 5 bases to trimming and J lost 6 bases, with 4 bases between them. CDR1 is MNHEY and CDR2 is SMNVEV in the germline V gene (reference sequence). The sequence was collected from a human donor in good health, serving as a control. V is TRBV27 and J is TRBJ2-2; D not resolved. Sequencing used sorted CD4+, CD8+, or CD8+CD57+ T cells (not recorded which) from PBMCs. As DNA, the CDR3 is TGTGCCAGCAGTGGGGCCGGGGAGCTGTTTTTT. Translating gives CASSGAGELFF.